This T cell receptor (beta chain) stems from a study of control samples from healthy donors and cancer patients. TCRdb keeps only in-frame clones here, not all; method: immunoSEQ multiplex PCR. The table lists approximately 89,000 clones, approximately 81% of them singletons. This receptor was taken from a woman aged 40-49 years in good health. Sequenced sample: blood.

DNA of the CDR3: TGCGCCAGCAGCCATAACTCGGGTTATGGCTACACCTTC. Protein sequence: CASSHNSGYGYTF. This chain uses TRBV4-3 with TRBJ1-2; no clear D gene. Trimming removed 3 bases from V and 5 bases from J, with 10 bases in between. In germline, CDR1 is LGHNA, CDR2 YSLEER. The CDR3 sequence is 13 residues long.